This TCR beta chain is from a study of follicular helper T cells after annual influenza vaccination. Study information: Across the 2013-2014, 2014-2015 and 2015-2016 vaccination seasons, some subjects were resampled.

This CDR3 is 15 amino acids long. Unmatched junction bases numbered 8, after V lost 6 bases and J lost 4 bases. Germline CDR1 reads LNHDA; CDR2 reads SQIVND (reference sequence). On this clone itself: Its specificity is not known.

Profiling relied on immunoSEQ multiplex PCR, and the TCRdb table lists in-frame clones only, not all of them. Of about 27,000 clones listed, about 82% are singletons. Study results and caveats: Day 7 ICOS+CD38+ clones later appeared mostly in ICOS-CD38- cTfh.

This sample's time point: 2014-2015 season, pre-vaccination. Donors with HIV/AIDS, active malignancy, immunomodulators or active illness were excluded. This chain connects TRBV19 to TRBJ1-5; TRBD1 matches 8 bases. The source of this sequence is an adult who received the influenza vaccine. The sample in question was CXCR5+ CD38- circulating T follicular helper cells from blood, obtained on the day of influenza vaccination. The subset denotes: circulating Tfh, non-naive CD4+CXCR5+PD-1+ (ICOS+CD38+ or ICOS-CD38-). The CDR3 DNA follows: TGTGCCAGTAGCTCAGACAGGGGATTTAATCAGCCCCAGCATTTT. This gives the protein CASSSDRGFNQPQHF.